A selection of T cell receptor beta chains follows, all from one sample in a study of memory CD4+ T cells and cytomegalovirus serostatus. Repertoires were generated with immunoSEQ multiplex PCR, while TCRdb's copy carries only in-frame clones and drops some. Of about 64,000 clones in the sample, 77% were seen once. The sample comprised memory CD4+ T cells from blood. These receptors were collected from an adult in good health and CMV-seronegative. Each CDR3 is given with its conserved first and last residue. The D gene is left open where the match is weak. Size values are once, few and many counts, or a class for expanded clones, and some rows have none.

v_gene	abundance	j_gene	d_gene	CDR3aa	CDR3nt
TRBV27	.	TRBJ1-1	TRBD1	CASSGTGAFTEAFF	TGTGCCAGCAGTGGGACAGGGGCCTTCACTGAAGCTTTCTTT
TRBV25-1	few	TRBJ2-1	.	CASSEYITPESSYNEQFF	TGTGCCAGCAGTGAATATATCACCCCCGAGAGCTCCTACAATGAGCAGTTCTTC
TRBV7-2	.	TRBJ2-4	.	CASSLNRAVDIQYF	TGTGCCAGCAGCTTAAACAGGGCTGTCGACATTCAGTACTTC
TRBV11-2	.	TRBJ1-1	.	CASSLGAANTEAFF	TGTGCCAGCAGCTTAGGGGCAGCGAACACTGAAGCTTTCTTT
TRBV4-2	.	TRBJ1-3	.	CASRVQWGSGNTIYF	TGTGCCAGCAGGGTACAGTGGGGCTCTGGAAACACCATATATTTT
TRBV7-6	.	TRBJ1-1	.	CASSSGVNTEAFF	TGTGCCAGCAGCTCAGGGGTGAACACTGAAGCTTTCTTT
TRBV7-2	.	TRBJ2-2	TRBD1	CASRRDRGNTGELFF	TGTGCCAGTCGCCGGGACAGGGGCAACACCGGGGAGCTGTTTTTT
TRBV5-4	.	TRBJ2-7	.	CASNRGGANAREYF	TGTGCCAGCAATCGAGGGGGGGCGAACGCGAGGGAGTACTTC
TRBV6-6	.	TRBJ2-6	TRBD2	CASTGGPSSGANVLTF	TGTGCCAGCACGGGGGGTCCCTCTTCTGGGGCCAACGTCCTGACTTTC
TRBV11-2	few	TRBJ1-4	.	CASSFSNPGSGEKLFF	TGTGCCAGCAGCTTTTCGAATCCGGGGTCGGGGGAAAAACTGTTTTTT
TRBV6-1	.	TRBJ1-5	.	CASRPGFNQPQHF	TGTGCCAGCAGGCCGGGGTTCAATCAGCCCCAGCATTTT
TRBV18	.	TRBJ2-4	TRBD1	CASSNRGSDIQYF	TGTGCCAGCTCTAACAGGGGATCGGACATTCAGTACTTC
TRBV5-6	.	TRBJ1-5	TRBD1	CASSSGTVLNQPQHF	TGTGCCAGCAGTTCCGGGACAGTACTCAATCAGCCCCAGCATTTT
TRBV9	.	TRBJ1-6	.	CASSARGSNSPLHF	TGTGCCAGCAGCGCAAGAGGTTCTAATTCACCCCTCCACTTT
TRBV6-5	.	TRBJ2-7	.	CASSSEPQRQYF	TGTGCCAGCAGCTCCGAGCCACAGAGACAGTACTTC
TRBV10-3	.	TRBJ1-1	.	CAVGTSNTEAFF	TGTGCCGTCGGGACATCGAACACTGAAGCTTTCTTT
TRBV5-8	.	TRBJ1-4	TRBD1	CASSPVQGTNEKLFF	TGTGCCAGCAGCCCGGTACAGGGGACTAATGAAAAACTGTTTTTT
TRBV10-2	.	TRBJ1-1	.	CASSESSGTEAFF	TGCGCCAGCAGTGAGTCCTCAGGCACTGAAGCTTTCTTT
TRBV28	.	TRBJ2-4	.	CASTPQYLLAKNIQYF	TGTGCCAGCACTCCTCAGTACCTTCTAGCCAAAAACATTCAGTACTTC
TRBV5-5	.	TRBJ1-2	.	CASSWAVGVDGYTF	TGTGCCAGCAGCTGGGCGGTGGGGGTAGATGGCTACACCTTC
TRBV19	.	TRBJ2-5	.	CASSRHQETQYF	TGTGCCAGTAGTCGACACCAAGAGACCCAGTACTTC
TRBV5-1	.	TRBJ2-7	TRBD2	CASSSGTSGGRVHEQYF	TGCGCCAGCAGCTCAGGGACTAGCGGAGGGCGAGTCCACGAGCAGTACTTC
TRBV19	once	TRBJ1-2	.	CASSTGTRDGYTF	TGTGCCAGTAGTACCGGGACAAGGGATGGCTACACCTTC
TRBV11-2	.	TRBJ1-4	.	CASSQSRRARDEKLFF	TGTGCCAGCAGCCAATCCAGGAGGGCGCGGGATGAAAAACTGTTTTTT
TRBV6-5	.	TRBJ2-5	.	CASSYGLSAQETQYF	TGTGCCAGCAGTTACGGTCTGTCAGCACAAGAGACCCAGTACTTC
TRBV27	.	TRBJ1-5	TRBD1	CASSGQGTVGPQHF	TGTGCCAGCAGTGGACAGGGGACCGTAGGGCCCCAGCATTTT
TRBV5-5	.	TRBJ1-1	.	CASSSQLTENTEAFF	TGTGCCAGCAGCTCCCAATTGACAGAGAACACTGAAGCTTTCTTT
TRBV2	.	TRBJ1-5	TRBD1	CASRTGTAGHQPQHF	TGTGCCAGCCGGACCGGGACAGCAGGACATCAGCCCCAGCATTTT
TRBV28	.	TRBJ2-7	TRBD1	CASSPRQGSYEQYF	TGTGCCAGCAGTCCGAGACAGGGGTCCTACGAGCAGTACTTC
TRBV7-9	.	TRBJ1-5	.	CASSSRDTGRNQPQHF	TGTGCCAGCAGCTCTCGGGACACCGGGCGGAATCAGCCCCAGCATTTT
TRBV5-1	.	TRBJ2-1	.	CASSSGGPYNEQFF	TGCGCCAGCAGCTCCGGGGGCCCCTACAATGAGCAGTTCTTC
TRBV7-9	.	TRBJ2-7	TRBD2	CASSLDSGRPSSYEQYF	TGTGCCAGCAGCTTAGATAGCGGGAGGCCTAGCTCCTACGAGCAGTACTTC
TRBV12-5	few	TRBJ1-4	TRBD1	CASVPFPPTGAVEKLFF	TGTGCTAGTGTCCCCTTCCCGCCGACAGGGGCCGTAGAAAAACTGTTTTTT
TRBV27	.	TRBJ2-3	.	CASSLTWTDTQYF	TGTGCCAGCAGTTTAACGTGGACAGATACGCAGTATTTT
TRBV7-3	once	TRBJ2-7	TRBD1	CASSDRGRDEQYF	TGTGCCAGCAGCGACAGGGGGCGCGACGAGCAGTACTTC
TRBV6-1	few	TRBJ1-5	.	CASSETTVAQPQHF	TGTGCCAGCAGTGAAACGACAGTGGCTCAGCCCCAGCATTTT
TRBV14	few	TRBJ1-4	.	CASSYFNEKLFF	TGTGCCAGCAGCTATTTTAATGAAAAACTGTTTTTT
TRBV10-3	few	TRBJ2-2	TRBD1	CAISGKGANTGELFF	TGTGCCATCAGTGGGAAGGGGGCCAACACCGGGGAGCTGTTTTTT
TRBV10-3	.	TRBJ1-5	.	CAIPGRVYSNQPQHF	TGTGCCATCCCCGGAAGGGTATATAGCAATCAGCCCCAGCATTTT
TRBV30	.	TRBJ1-5	.	CAWSGGLVNQPQHF	TGTGCCTGGAGTGGGGGGTTAGTCAATCAGCCCCAGCATTTT
TRBV27	.	TRBJ2-1	TRBD2	CASSLAGGRHNEQFF	TGTGCCAGCAGTCTGGCGGGGGGGCGACACAATGAGCAGTTCTTC
TRBV2	.	TRBJ1-1	.	CASTRPPGNTEAFF	TGTGCCAGCACGAGACCTCCGGGGAACACTGAAGCTTTCTTT
TRBV19	.	TRBJ2-3	.	CASKVGPSTDTQYF	TGTGCCAGTAAGGTGGGACCGAGCACAGATACGCAGTATTTT
TRBV11-2	.	TRBJ2-1	TRBD2	CASSPSPLAGGPRDEQFF	TGTGCCAGCAGCCCCTCGCCGCTAGCGGGAGGGCCTCGCGATGAGCAGTTCTTC
TRBV28	.	TRBJ2-3	.	CASSDSNGSTDTQYF	TGTGCCAGCAGTGATAGCAACGGTAGCACAGATACGCAGTATTTT
TRBV27	.	TRBJ1-4	TRBD1	CASSRGLREKLFF	TGTGCCAGCAGCAGGGGGCTGAGGGAAAAACTGTTTTTT
TRBV7-3	.	TRBJ2-7	TRBD2	CASSLSGTSGGEQYF	TGTGCCAGCAGCTTAAGCGGGACTAGCGGGGGCGAGCAGTACTTC
TRBV4-1	few	TRBJ1-6	TRBD1	CASSRTGTEANSPLHF	TGCGCCAGCAGCCGAACCGGGACAGAGGCAAATTCACCCCTCCACTTT
TRBV5-1	.	TRBJ2-1	TRBD2	CASRPGTSGNNEQFF	TGCGCCAGCAGACCCGGGACTAGCGGCAACAATGAGCAGTTCTTC
TRBV7-9	many	TRBJ2-7	TRBD1	CASSLATGGRSYEQYF	TGTGCCAGCAGCTTGGCCACAGGGGGCCGCTCCTACGAGCAGTACTTC
TRBV5-1	.	TRBJ1-1	.	CASSHSMDLNTEAFF	TGCGCCAGCAGCCATAGTATGGACTTGAACACTGAAGCTTTCTTT
TRBV14	.	TRBJ2-5	.	CASSRTTGVGETQYF	TGTGCCAGCAGCCGTACCACCGGGGTGGGGGAGACCCAGTACTTC
TRBV4-2	.	TRBJ2-2	TRBD2	CASSRENLGTSGGAGWTAGELFF	TGTGCCAGCAGCCGAGAAAACCTAGGGACTAGCGGGGGGGCCGGTTGGACCGCCGGGGAGCTGTTTTTT